This paragraph reports one TCR beta chain. Produced via immunoSEQ multiplex PCR; TCRdb's table is partial and in-frame only. Of roughly 84,000 clones listed, 89% are singletons. Between the trimmed V and J ends, which lost 6 bases and 7 bases, there was a span of 9 bases. The CDR3 has 11 amino acids. This record comes from a study of control samples from healthy donors and cancer patients. This TCR was sampled from a man aged 45-60 years in good health. The sequenced material came from blood. The gene calls are TRBV12-3 or TRBV12-4 and TRBJ1-2, with a weak D call TRBD1 (5 bases). The CDR3 region has the DNA TGTGCCAGCAGAGGGGTTTTTGGCTACACCTTC. Protein: CASRGVFGYTF.